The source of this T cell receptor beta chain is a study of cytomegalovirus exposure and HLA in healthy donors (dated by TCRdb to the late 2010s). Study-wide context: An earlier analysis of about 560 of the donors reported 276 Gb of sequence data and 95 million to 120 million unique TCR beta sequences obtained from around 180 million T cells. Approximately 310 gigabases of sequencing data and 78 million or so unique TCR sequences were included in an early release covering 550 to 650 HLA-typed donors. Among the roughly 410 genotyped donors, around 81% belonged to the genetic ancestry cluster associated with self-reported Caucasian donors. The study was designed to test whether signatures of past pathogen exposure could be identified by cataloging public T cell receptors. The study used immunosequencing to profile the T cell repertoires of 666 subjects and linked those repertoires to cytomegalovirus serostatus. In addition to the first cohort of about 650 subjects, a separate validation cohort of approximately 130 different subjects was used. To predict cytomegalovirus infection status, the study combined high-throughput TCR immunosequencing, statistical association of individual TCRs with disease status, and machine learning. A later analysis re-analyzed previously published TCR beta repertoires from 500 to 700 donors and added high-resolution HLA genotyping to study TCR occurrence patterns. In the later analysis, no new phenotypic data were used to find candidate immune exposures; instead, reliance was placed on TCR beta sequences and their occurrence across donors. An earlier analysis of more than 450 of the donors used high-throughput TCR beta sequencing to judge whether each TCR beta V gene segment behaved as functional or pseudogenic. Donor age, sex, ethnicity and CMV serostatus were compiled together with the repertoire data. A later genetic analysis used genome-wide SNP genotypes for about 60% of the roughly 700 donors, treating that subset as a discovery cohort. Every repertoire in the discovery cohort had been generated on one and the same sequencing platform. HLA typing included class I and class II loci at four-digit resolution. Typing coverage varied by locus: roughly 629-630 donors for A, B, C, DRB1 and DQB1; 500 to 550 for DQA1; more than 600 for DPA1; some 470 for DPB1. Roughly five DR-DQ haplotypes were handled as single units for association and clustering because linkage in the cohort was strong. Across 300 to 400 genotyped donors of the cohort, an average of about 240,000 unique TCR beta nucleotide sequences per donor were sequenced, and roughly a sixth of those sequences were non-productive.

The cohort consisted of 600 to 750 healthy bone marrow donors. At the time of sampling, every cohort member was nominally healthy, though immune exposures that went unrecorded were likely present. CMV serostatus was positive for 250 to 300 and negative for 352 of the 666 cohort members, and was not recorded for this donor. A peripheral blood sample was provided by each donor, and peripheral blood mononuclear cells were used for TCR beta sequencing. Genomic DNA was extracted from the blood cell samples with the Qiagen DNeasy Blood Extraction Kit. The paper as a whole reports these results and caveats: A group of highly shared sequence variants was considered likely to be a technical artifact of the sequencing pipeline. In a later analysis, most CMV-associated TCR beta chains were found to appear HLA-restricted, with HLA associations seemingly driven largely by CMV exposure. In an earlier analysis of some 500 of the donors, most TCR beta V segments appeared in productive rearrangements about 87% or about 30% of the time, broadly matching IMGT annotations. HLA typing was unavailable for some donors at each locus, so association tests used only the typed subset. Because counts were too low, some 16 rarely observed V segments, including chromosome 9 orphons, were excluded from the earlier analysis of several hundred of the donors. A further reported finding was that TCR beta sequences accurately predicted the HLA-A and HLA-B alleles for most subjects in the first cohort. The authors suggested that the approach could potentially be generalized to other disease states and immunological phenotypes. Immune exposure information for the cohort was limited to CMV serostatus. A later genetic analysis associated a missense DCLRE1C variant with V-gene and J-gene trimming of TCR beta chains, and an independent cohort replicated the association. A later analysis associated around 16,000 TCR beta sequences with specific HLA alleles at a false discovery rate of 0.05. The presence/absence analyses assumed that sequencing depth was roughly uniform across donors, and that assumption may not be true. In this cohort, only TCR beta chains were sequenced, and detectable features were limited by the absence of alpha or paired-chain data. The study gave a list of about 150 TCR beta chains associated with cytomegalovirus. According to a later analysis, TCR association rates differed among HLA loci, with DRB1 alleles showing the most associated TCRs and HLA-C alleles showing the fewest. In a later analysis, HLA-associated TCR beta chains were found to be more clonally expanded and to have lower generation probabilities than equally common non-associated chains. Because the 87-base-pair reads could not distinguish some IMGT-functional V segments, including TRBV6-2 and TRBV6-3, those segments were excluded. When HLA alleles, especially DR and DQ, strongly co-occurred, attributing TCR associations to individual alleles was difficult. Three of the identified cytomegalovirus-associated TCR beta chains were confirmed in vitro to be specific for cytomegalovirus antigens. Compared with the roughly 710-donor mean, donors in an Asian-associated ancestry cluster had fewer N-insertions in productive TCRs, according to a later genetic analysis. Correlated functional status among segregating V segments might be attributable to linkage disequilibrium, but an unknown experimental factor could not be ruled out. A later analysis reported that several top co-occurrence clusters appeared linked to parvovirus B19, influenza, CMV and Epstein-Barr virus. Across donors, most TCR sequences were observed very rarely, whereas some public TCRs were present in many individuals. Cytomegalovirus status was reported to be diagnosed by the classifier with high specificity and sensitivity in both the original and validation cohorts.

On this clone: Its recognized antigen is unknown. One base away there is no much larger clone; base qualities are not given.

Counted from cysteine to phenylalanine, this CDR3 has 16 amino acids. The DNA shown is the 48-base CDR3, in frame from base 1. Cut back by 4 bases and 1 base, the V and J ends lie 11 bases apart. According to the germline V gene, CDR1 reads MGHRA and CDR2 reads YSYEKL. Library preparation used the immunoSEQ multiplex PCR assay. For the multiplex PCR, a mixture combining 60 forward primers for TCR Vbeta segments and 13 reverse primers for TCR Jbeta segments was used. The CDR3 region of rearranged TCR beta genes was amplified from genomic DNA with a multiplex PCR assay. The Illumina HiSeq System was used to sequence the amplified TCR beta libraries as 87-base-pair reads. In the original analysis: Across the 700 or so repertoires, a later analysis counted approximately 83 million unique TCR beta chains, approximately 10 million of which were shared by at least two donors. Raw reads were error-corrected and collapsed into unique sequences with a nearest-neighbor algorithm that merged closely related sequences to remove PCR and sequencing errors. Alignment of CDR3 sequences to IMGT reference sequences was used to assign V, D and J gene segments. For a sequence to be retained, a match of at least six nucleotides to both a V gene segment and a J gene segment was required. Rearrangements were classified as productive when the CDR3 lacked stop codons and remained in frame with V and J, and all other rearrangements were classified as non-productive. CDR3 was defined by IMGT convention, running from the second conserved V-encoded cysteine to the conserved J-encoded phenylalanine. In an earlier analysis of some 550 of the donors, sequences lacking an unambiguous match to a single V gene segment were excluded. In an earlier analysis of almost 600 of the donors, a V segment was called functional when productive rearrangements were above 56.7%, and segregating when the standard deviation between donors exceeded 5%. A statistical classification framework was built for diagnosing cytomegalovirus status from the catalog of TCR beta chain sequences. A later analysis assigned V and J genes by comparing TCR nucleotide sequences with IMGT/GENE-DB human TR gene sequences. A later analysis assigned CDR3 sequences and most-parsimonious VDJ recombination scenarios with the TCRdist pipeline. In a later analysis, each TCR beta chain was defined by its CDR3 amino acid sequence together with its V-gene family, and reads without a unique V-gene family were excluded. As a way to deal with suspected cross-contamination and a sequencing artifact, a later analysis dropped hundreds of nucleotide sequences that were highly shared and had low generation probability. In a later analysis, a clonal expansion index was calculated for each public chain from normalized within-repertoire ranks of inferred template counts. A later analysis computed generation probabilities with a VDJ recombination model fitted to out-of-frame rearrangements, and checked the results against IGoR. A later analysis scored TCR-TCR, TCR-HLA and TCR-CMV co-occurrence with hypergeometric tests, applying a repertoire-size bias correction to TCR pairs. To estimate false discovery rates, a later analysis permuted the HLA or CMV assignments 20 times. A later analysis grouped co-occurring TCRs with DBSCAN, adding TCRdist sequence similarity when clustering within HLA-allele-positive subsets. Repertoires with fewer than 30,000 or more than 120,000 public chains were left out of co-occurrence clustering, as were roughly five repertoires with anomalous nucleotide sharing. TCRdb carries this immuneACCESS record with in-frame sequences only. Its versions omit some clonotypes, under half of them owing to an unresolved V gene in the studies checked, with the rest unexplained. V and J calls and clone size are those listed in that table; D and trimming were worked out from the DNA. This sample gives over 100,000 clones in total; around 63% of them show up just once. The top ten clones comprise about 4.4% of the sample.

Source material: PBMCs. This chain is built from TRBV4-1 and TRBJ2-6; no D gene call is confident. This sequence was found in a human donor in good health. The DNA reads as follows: TGCGCCAGCAGCCCTCACTCGGGTTCTGGGGCCAACGTCCTGACTTTC. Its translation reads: CASSPHSGSGANVLTF.